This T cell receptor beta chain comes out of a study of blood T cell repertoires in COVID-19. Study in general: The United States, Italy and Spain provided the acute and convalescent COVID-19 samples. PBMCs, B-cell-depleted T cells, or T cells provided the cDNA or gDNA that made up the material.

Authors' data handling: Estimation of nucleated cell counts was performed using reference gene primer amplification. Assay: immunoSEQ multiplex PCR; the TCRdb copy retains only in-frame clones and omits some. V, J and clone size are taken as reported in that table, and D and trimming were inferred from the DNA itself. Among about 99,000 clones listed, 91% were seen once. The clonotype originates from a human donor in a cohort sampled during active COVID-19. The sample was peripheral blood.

For the CDR3, the DNA is TGTGCCAGCAGCCCAAAGACAGGGATGGCTGAAGCTTTCTTT. Protein: CASSPKTGMAEAFF. The gene calls are TRBV6-5 and TRBJ1-1; 7 bases fit TRBD1. The germline V gene has CDR1 MNHEY and CDR2 SVGAGI. V lost 6 bases and J lost 6; bases outside the gene matches: 10. The CDR3 is 14 residues long.